This TCR beta chain was sequenced during a study of blood T cell repertoires in COVID-19 (dated by TCRdb to 2018 to 2021). A note on the overall study: Collaborator samples came from the United States, Italy and Spain and covered acute and convalescent phases of COVID-19. The material from the prospective study consisted of cDNA or gDNA derived from T cells, B-cell-depleted T cells, or PBMCs. Subjects who had been exposed to COVID-19, were actively infected with it, or had recovered from it provided the deeply sampled blood TCRbeta repertoires that made up the dataset. The repertoires were made available in a free public database intended to serve as a resource for research on the immune response to SARS-CoV-2. Samples were obtained from the ongoing ImmuneRACE study (first 160 participants) and from some 1,200 subjects provided by 6 global collaborators. The sample metadata nearly always contained a de-identified subject ID, COVID-19 status, age in years and sex. Where HLA class I and class II types were available, the types were taken from metadata supplied by the sample provider, not from assay-based typing.

Overall results and qualifications from the work: How much clinical and demographic metadata was included differed by source and by participant, and the metadata was provided uncurated.

There are 16 amino acids in the CDR3, from cysteine to phenylalanine inclusive. Only the CDR3 region is kept as DNA, spanning 48 bases read in frame from base 1. V sheds 5 bases and J sheds 1 base, leaving 16 bases between their ends. CDR1 and CDR2 (SEHNR, FQNEAQ) derive from the germline V gene (reference sequence). Collaborating institutions collected whole blood in K2EDTA tubes following their own protocols. For TCRbeta analysis, collaborators shipped samples in one of three forms: frozen whole blood, isolated PBMCs, or DNA extracted from either of those sample types. TCRbeta CDR3 regions were amplified from genomic DNA by means of the immunoSEQ Assay, a bias-controlled multiplex PCR. The published analysis was carried out like this. The number of nucleated cells in each sample was estimated from the amplification of reference gene primers within the assay. Sequence reads were collapsed and filtered to measure the absolute abundance of every unique TCRbeta CDR3 rearrangement. For each sample, productive Simpson clonality was calculated as the square root of Simpson's diversity index over productive rearrangements. What TCRdb holds here is the immuneACCESS table cut down to in-frame rearrangements. Part of the clones is not present; checked against another copy, under half of the missing clones reflect an unresolved V gene, and the others are unexplained. The V and J calls and clone size were taken over from that table, and D and trimming were inferred from the DNA. The sample records about 230,000 clones, over 70% of which are singletons. The ten largest clones add up to more than 25% of the sample.

A note on this clone: Its antigen is not yet known. Base qualities were left out, and no much larger clone turns up one base away.

The sequenced material came from peripheral blood. Recombination joined TRBV7-9 with TRBJ2-3, and perhaps TRBD2 as D gene, on 6 matching bases. The clonotype originates from a man in his forties with acute or convalescent COVID-19. The CDR3 region has the sequence CASSQRGAAGTDTQYF. At the DNA level, the sequence is TGTGCCAGCAGCCAACGCGGGGCGGCGGGCACAGATACGCAGTATTTT.